This T cell receptor (beta chain) was identified during a study of response to subunit inactivated influenza vaccine. Study-wide points: Few additional T cells are recruited per seasonal influenza vaccination, authors suggested.

Note on this clonotype: The antigen is unknown. A junction end diverges from the germline sequence, so it may reflect a read error.

The CDR3 spans 14 residues. Germline-derived CDR1 and CDR2 are SGHTA and FQGNSA. TCRdb reprocessed the RT-PCR reads via MiXCR and lists one record per CDR3 protein. In the table there are about 700,000 distinct CDR3 sequences, around 14% of which are singletons. Sample: PBMCs from blood, taken 14 to 15 days before vaccination. The clonotype comes from a middle-aged man who received an inactivated influenza vaccine. The gene calls are TRBV7-2 and TRBJ2-7; TRBD2 agrees at 10 bases. The CDR3 reads CASSLAGVPHEQYF. The DNA for the CDR3 is TGTGCCAGCAGCCTAGCGGGAGTTCCTCACGAGCAGTACTTC.